The 32 T cell receptor beta chains below were found in one sample sequenced in a study of cytomegalovirus exposure and HLA in healthy donors. A multiplex PCR was run with 60 Vbeta primers and 13 Jbeta primers. Produced via immunoSEQ multiplex PCR; TCRdb's table is partial and in-frame only. The data show 100,000 to 150,000 clones, over 70% seen once. Input material: PBMCs. The receptors were sampled from a woman between 45 and 65 years old in good health and CMV-seropositive.

This chain connects TRBV7-2 to TRBJ2-1, with 7 bases identical to TRBD1. J lost 3 bases, V lost 1 base, and 6 bases had no gene match. Germline CDR1 SGHTA, CDR2 FQGNSA. This CDR3 is 16 amino acids long. The CDR3 sequence: CASSLGPGQSYNEQFF. The CDR3 nucleotides are TGTGCCAGCAGCTTAGGGCCGGGACAGAGCTACAATGAGCAGTTCTTC.

The chain joins TRBV10-3 to TRBJ2-1, with 13 nucleotides matching TRBD2. V was pared by 10 bases and J by 4 bases, with 4 bases of the junction left unmatched. The CDR3 runs to 14 residues. Germline CDR1 reads ENHRY; CDR2 reads SYGVKD. The CDR3 DNA is TGTGCCACCCGGACTAGCGGGGGATACAATGAGCAGTTCTTC. This sequence encodes CATRTSGGYNEQFF.

V usage is TRBV19 and J usage is TRBJ1-1, with 8 bases that match TRBD1. The length of the CDR3 is 15 residues. Germline CDR1 LNHDA, CDR2 SQIVND (reference sequence). Unmatched junction bases numbered 9, after V lost 9 bases and J lost 0 bases. CDR3 coding DNA: TGTGCCAGCAGGGACAGGCTAAGCATGAACACTGAAGCTTTCTTT. This codes for CASRDRLSMNTEAFF.

This clone has at least ten counts. V and J are TRBV6-5 and TRBJ2-6, with a weak D call TRBD1 (5 bases). The ends were cut back, 5 bases at V and 1 base at J, with 9 bases in the middle. Germline values: CDR1 MNHEY, CDR2 SVGAGI. The CDR3 totals 15 residues. This chain's CDR3 is CASSPDRSGANVLTF. The CDR3 nucleotides are TGTGCCAGCAGTCCCGACAGATCTGGGGCCAACGTCCTGACTTTC.

The V gene is TRBV4-1, the J gene TRBJ2-5, with 11 bases lining up with TRBD2. Trimming at V came to 6 bases and at J to 3 bases, leaving 0 bases not matched to a gene. CDR3 length equals 13 residues. CDR1 and CDR2 (germline): MGHRA, YSYEKL. The CDR3 DNA reads as TGCGCCAGCAGTAGCGGGGGGGAAGAGACCCAGTACTTC. Its protein is CASSSGGEETQYF.

The rearrangement joins TRBV5-1 to TRBJ2-7; TRBD2 matches 7 bases. Per the germline V gene, CDR1 is SGHRS and CDR2 is YFSETQ. J gave up 0 bases and V 4 bases, and 7 bases lay outside the gene matches. There are 15 residues in the CDR3. Here the CDR3 reads CASSGSGLTSYEQYF. CDR3 DNA: TGCGCCAGCAGCGGTAGCGGGTTAACCTCCTACGAGCAGTACTTC.

CDR3 residues: CASSRTRREEKLFF. In DNA, the CDR3 is TGCGCCAGCAGCCGAACCAGAAGGGAGGAAAAACTGTTTTTT. The V and J genes are TRBV4-3 and TRBJ1-4; D gene uncertain. Germline V lookup: CDR1 LGHNA, CDR2 YSLEER. The CDR3 length is 14 residues. Trimming took off 4 bases at V and 8 bases at J, with 14 bases between the two ends.

V gene TRBV11-2 combines with J gene TRBJ1-5; no firm D call. The CDR3 sequence is 13 residues long. Germline CDR1 is SGHAT and CDR2 is FQNNGV. Trimming stripped 5 bases from V and 2 bases from J, with 7 bases between. The CDR3 loop is CASSEEGNQPQHF. The CDR3 DNA is TGTGCCAGCAGCGAGGAGGGCAATCAGCCCCAGCATTTT.

The rearrangement joins TRBV7-2 to TRBJ2-3, with TRBD1 matching over 8 bases. Trimming at V came to 3 bases and at J to 3 bases, leaving 5 bases not matched to a gene. CDR1 is SGHTA and CDR2 is FQGNSA in the germline V gene. There are 15 residues in the CDR3. As DNA, the CDR3 is TGTGCCAGCAGCTTCGGACAGGGAGGTACAGATACGCAGTATTTT. This sequence encodes CASSFGQGGTDTQYF.

This clone was counted between two and nine times. The chain couples TRBV9 to TRBJ2-1; 9 positions agree with TRBD1. The V and J ends lost 7 bases and 4 bases, in that order; junction bases with no gene match: 3. Germline loops: CDR1 SGDLS, CDR2 YYNGEE. CDR3 length: 13 residues. The CDR3 DNA sequence: TGTGCCAGCGGACAGGGGTCTTACAATGAGCAGTTCTTC. Its protein product is CASGQGSYNEQFF.

The chain combines TRBV7-8 with TRBJ2-7; the D gene is possibly TRBD1 (5 bases). Deletions cut 1 base from V and 2 bases from J, with 12 bases between. This CDR3 comprises 15 residues. The V gene's germline CDR1 is SGHVS and CDR2 FQNEAQ. The CDR3 DNA follows: TGTGCCAGCAGCTTAGATTTCCGCAGGGCCTACGAGCAGTACTTC. As protein: CASSLDFRRAYEQYF.

This chain links TRBV5-1 with TRBJ2-2, with TRBD2 matching 11 bases. CDR1 is SGHRS, CDR2 YFSETQ, per germline. The CDR3 runs to 16 residues. V lost 4 bases to trimming and J lost 1 base; unmatched junction nucleotides: 3. The DNA for the CDR3 is TGCGCCAGCAGCACTGGACTAGCGGGGAACACCGGGGAGCTGTTTTTT. It yields the protein CASSTGLAGNTGELFF. The variable domain in full, with the rest retrieved from reference TRBV5-1 and TRBJ2-2, is KAGVTQTPRYLIKTRGQQVTLSCSPISGHRSVSWYQQTPGQGLQFLFEYFSETQRNKGNFPGRFSGRQFSNSRSEMNVSTLELGDSALYLCASSTGLAGNTGELFFGEGSRLTVL.

The rearrangement uses TRBV6-6 and TRBJ2-5; TRBD1 might be the D (5 bases). Germline assignment: CDR1 MNHNY and CDR2 SVGAGI (reference sequence). This CDR3 contains 11 residues. Trimming took 4 bases from V and 5 from J, leaving 5 bases between them. The CDR3 sequence is CASSSGETQYF. CDR3 bases: TGTGCCAGCAGTTCAGGGGAGACCCAGTACTTC.

The genes are TRBV4-3 and TRBJ2-2; the D gene is possibly TRBD1 (6 bases). The CDR3 length is 15 residues. Trimming pared 4 bases from V and 5 bases from J, leaving 14 bases between. Germline V gene data show CDR1 as LGHNA and CDR2 as YSLEER. The DNA of the CDR3 is TGCGCCAGCAGCCCCCGGCGGCAGGGGACCGGGGAGCTGTTTTTT. Translating gives CASSPRRQGTGELFF.

This chain joins TRBV4-3 and TRBJ1-2, with D possibly matching TRBD1 (5 bases). The CDR3 length is 14 residues. CDR1 is LGHNA, CDR2 YSLEER, per germline. V dropped 0 bases and J dropped 5 bases, with 10 bases sitting between them. This CDR3 reads CASSQEGRAYGYTF. The CDR3 DNA follows: TGCGCCAGCAGCCAAGAGGGCAGGGCGTATGGCTACACCTTC.

The rearrangement uses TRBV4-2 and TRBJ2-5; perhaps TRBD2 as D (5 bases). V lost 0 bases and J lost 11, with 19 bases in between. The CDR3 sequence is 15 residues long. Germline CDR1 is LGHNA and CDR2 is YNFKEQ. CDR3 nucleotides: TGTGCCAGCAGCCAAGATCTTACGGGGTCCGGTGAGCAGTACTTC. Translation gives CASSQDLTGSGEQYF.

CDR3 coding DNA: TGTGCCAGCACGATGCTAGCGGGGGTTACAGATACGCAGTATTTT. This gives the protein CASTMLAGVTDTQYF. The rearrangement uses TRBV2 and TRBJ2-3; 10 positions agree with TRBD2. The CDR3 spans 15 residues. The junction had 7 bases not matched to a gene; V was cut back by 7 bases and J by 3 bases. Germline loops: CDR1 SNHLY, CDR2 FYNNEI.

This clone appeared a single time. The genes are TRBV7-3 and TRBJ2-5, with TRBD2 matching over 9 bases. Germline trimming cut 5 bases from V and 1 base from J; bases unmatched to any gene: 5. The CDR3 covers 15 residues. Germline lookup yields CDR1 SGHTA and CDR2 FQGTGA. The CDR3 is CASSQTSGPQETQYF. CDR3 DNA sequence: TGTGCCAGCAGCCAAACTAGCGGGCCCCAAGAGACCCAGTACTTC.

The chain combines TRBV5-4 with TRBJ1-1; 7 bases are a match to TRBD1. CDR3 length: 13 amino acids. The germline gives CDR1 SGHNT, CDR2 YYREEE (reference sequence). V lost 1 base to trimming and J lost 4 bases; unmatched junction nucleotides: 1. The CDR3 reads CASSLNRGTEAFF. CDR3 DNA sequence: TGTGCCAGCAGCTTGAACAGGGGCACTGAAGCTTTCTTT.

This clone was observed a few times. V is TRBV6-1 and J is TRBJ2-1; D is unresolved. The CDR3 has 13 amino acids. The V end was cut by 5 bases, the J end by 5 bases, with 10 bases between. CDR1 MNHNS and CDR2 SASEGT come from the germline V gene. The CDR3 nucleotides read TGTGCCAGCAGTTCTCTCCTAAACAATGAGCAGTTCTTC. Translated: CASSSLLNNEQFF.

The chain links TRBV18 to TRBJ2-7; 10 bases fit TRBD1. The V and J ends lost 4 bases and 2 bases, in that order; junction bases with no gene match: 8. Per germline, CDR1 KGHSH and CDR2 LQKENI. The CDR3 length is 16 residues. The CDR3, as DNA: TGTGCCAGCTCACGGGGTGGGACAGGGGCAACCTACGAGCAGTACTTC. Translated, it gives CASSRGGTGATYEQYF. The variable domain in full, with the rest retrieved from reference TRBV18 and TRBJ2-7, is NAGVMQNPRHLVRRRGQEARLRCSPMKGHSHVYWYRQLPEEGLKFMVYLQKENIIDESGMPKERFSAEFPKEGPSILRIQQVVRGDSAAYFCASSRGGTGATYEQYFGPGTRLTVT.

The chain links TRBV6-1 to TRBJ1-2, with TRBD1 as a possible D gene (5 bases). The CDR3 consists of 13 residues. V was cut by 5 bases and J by 8 bases, with 15 bases left in between. The germline V gene encodes CDR1 MNHNS and CDR2 SASEGT. The CDR3 is CASSTDPGGGYTF. Written as DNA, the CDR3 is TGTGCCAGCAGTACAGACCCCGGGGGAGGCTACACCTTC.

The table lists this clone with a few counts. V gene TRBV9 combines with J gene TRBJ2-2, with a possible D match to TRBD1 (6 bases). This CDR3 is 15 amino acids long. V dropped 1 base and J dropped 4 bases, with 11 bases sitting between them. Germline V gene data show CDR1 as SGDLS and CDR2 as YYNGEE. The CDR3: CASSVTTGLTGELFF. The CDR3 DNA follows: TGTGCCAGCAGCGTAACAACAGGGCTCACCGGGGAGCTGTTTTTT.

V usage is TRBV25-1 and J usage is TRBJ2-1; D is possibly TRBD2 (6 bases). This CDR3 contains 18 residues. V was cut by 8 bases and J by 2 bases, with 25 bases left in between. The germline V gene has CDR1 MGHDK and CDR2 SYGVNS. The CDR3 region is CASCSSRGGVPTYNEQFF. CDR3 nucleotides: TGTGCCAGCTGTTCGTCCCGAGGCGGGGTCCCTACCTACAATGAGCAGTTCTTC.

This clone is a singleton in its sample. The chain uses TRBV19 and TRBJ2-7; 7 nucleotides agree with TRBD1. Germline V gene data show CDR1 as LNHDA and CDR2 as SQIVND (reference sequence). V lost 4 bases and J lost 5; bases outside the gene matches: 11. The CDR3 extends over 15 amino acids. The CDR3 loop is CASSKVATGPNEQYF. DNA of the CDR3: TGTGCCAGTAGTAAGGTGGCGACAGGGCCGAACGAGCAGTACTTC.

V usage is TRBV11-2 and J usage is TRBJ2-7; weak D call: TRBD2 (5 bases). Trimming took 3 bases from V and 7 from J, leaving 16 bases between them. This CDR3 is 14 amino acids long. The germline CDR1 and CDR2 sequences are SGHAT and FQNNGV. CDR3 DNA sequence: TGTGCCAGCAGCTTGGCTGAAAAGAGCGGTGAGCAGTACTTC. Translating it yields CASSLAEKSGEQYF.

About this clone itself: This CDR3 fails to terminate in the conserved phenylalanine or tryptophan, so it likely reflects a read error. It is unclear where the CDR3 begins or ends on the DNA, so no DNA is shown, and the CDR3 is as TCRdb lists it. This chain connects TRBV5-4 to TRBJ2-7; the table's D call TRBD2 went unverified against the DNA. CDR1 and CDR2 (germline): SGHNT, YYREEE (reference sequence). Ends included, the CDR3 has 14 residues. The CDR3 sequence: CASSLPGLATPPAC.

The chain uses TRBV30 and TRBJ2-2; 11 bases map to TRBD2. The germline CDR1 and CDR2 sequences are GTSNPN and SVGIG (reference sequence). There are 20 residues in the CDR3. CDR3 DNA sequence: TGTGCTCAAGGACGGGGCTGGGCTAGCGGGGGGACCTCGAACACCGGGGAGCTGTTTTTT. Its translation is CAQGRGWASGGTSNTGELFF.

The CDR3 region has the DNA TGTGCCAGCAGCGTAGCGGGTAGCACAGATACGCAGTATTTT. Translation: CASSVAGSTDTQYF. This sequence joins TRBV9 and TRBJ2-3; D uncertain. This CDR3 comprises 14 residues. V lost 0 bases, J lost 0 bases, and 5 bases lay in between. CDR1 and CDR2 from the germline V gene are SGDLS and YYNGEE.

The chain carries TRBV19 and TRBJ2-3; D not certain. The V and J ends lost 4 bases and 5 bases respectively, with 10 bases between them. CDR3 length: 13 residues. From germline, CDR1 is LNHDA and CDR2 SQIVND (reference sequence). The CDR3 nucleotides are TGTGCCAGTAGTAGTGTAGCTGGAGATACGCAGTATTTT. Protein: CASSSVAGDTQYF.

V is TRBV5-1 and J is TRBJ2-7; D not certain. Trimming removed 1 base at V and 2 bases at J, with 10 bases between. Germline V gene data show CDR1 as SGHRS and CDR2 as YFSETQ. CDR3 length equals 14 residues. This chain's CDR3 is CASSLNNGPYEQYF. CDR3 sequence (DNA): TGCGCCAGCAGCTTGAATAACGGTCCCTACGAGCAGTACTTC.

V is TRBV4-1 and J is TRBJ2-5; D is uncertain. V dropped 4 bases and J dropped 5 bases, with 11 bases sitting between them. The CDR3 length is 13 residues. The germline V gene has CDR1 MGHRA and CDR2 YSYEKL. CDR3 sequence (DNA): TGCGCCAGCAGCCTCCTAGTGGTGGAGACCCAGTACTTC. This gives the protein CASSLLVVETQYF.